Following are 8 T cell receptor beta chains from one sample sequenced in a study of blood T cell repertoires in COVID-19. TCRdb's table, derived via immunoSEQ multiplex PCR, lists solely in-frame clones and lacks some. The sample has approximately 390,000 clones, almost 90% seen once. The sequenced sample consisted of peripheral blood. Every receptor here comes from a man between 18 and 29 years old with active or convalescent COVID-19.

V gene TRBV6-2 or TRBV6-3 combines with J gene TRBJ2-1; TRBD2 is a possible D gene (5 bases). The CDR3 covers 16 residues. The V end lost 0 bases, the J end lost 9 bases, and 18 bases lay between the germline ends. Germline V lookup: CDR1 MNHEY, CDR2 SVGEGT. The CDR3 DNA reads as TGTGCCAGCAGTTACTCGACCCAAGTACGAGCGGTTGAGCAGTTCTTC. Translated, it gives CASSYSTQVRAVEQFF.

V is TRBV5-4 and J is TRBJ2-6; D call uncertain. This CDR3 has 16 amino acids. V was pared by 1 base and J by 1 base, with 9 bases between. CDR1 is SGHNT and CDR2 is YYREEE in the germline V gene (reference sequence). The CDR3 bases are TGTGCCAGCAGCTTGTATCTGGCTTCTGGGGCCAACGTCCTGACTTTC. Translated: CASSLYLASGANVLTF.

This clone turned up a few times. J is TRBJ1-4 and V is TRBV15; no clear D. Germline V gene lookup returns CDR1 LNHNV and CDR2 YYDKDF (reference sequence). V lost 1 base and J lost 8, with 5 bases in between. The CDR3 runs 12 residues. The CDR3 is CATSRAAEKLFF. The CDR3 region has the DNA TGTGCCACCAGCAGAGCAGCGGAAAAACTGTTTTTT.

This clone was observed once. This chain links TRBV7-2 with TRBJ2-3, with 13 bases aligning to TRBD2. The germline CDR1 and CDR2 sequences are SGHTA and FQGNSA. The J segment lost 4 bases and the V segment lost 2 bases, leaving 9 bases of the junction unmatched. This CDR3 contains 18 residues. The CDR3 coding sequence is TGTGCCAGCAGCTTAACGGTACTAGCGGGGGGGTCTGCAGATACGCAGTATTTT. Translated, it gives CASSLTVLAGGSADTQYF.

Written as DNA, the CDR3 is TGTGCCAGCAGCTTAGGTCGGGCTAGCGACAACACCGGGGAGCTGTTTTTT. Its protein is CASSLGRASDNTGELFF. This chain uses TRBV11-2 with TRBJ2-2; maybe TRBD2 (6 bases). CDR1 SGHAT and CDR2 FQNNGV come from the germline V gene. CDR3 length: 17 residues. The germline V and J ends were trimmed by 1 base and 2 bases, with 14 bases remaining between them.

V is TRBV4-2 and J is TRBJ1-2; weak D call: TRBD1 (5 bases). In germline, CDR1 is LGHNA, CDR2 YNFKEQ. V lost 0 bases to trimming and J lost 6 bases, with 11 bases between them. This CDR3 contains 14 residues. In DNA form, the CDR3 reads TGTGCCAGCAGCCAAGATTCCCAGGGAAATGGCTACACCTTC. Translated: CASSQDSQGNGYTF.

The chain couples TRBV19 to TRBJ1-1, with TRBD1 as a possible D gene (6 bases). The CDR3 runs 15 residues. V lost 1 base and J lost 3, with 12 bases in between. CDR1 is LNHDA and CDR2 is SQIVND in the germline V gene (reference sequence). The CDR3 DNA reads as TGTGCCAGTAGTATAGGGGACATTGGGGACACTGAAGCTTTCTTT. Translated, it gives CASSIGDIGDTEAFF.

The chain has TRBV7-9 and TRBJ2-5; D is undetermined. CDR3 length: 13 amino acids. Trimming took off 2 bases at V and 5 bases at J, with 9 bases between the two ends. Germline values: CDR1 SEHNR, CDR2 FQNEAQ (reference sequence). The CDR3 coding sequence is TGTGCCAGCAGCTTATCTTATTCGGAGACCCAGTACTTC. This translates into CASSLSYSETQYF.